Listed below are T cell receptor beta chains from one sample, sequenced in a study of PD-L1 blockade in urothelial cancer. Assay: immunoSEQ multiplex PCR; the TCRdb copy retains only in-frame clones and omits some. Here the sample spans tens of thousands of clones, roughly 84% being singletons. This specimen was PBMCs, taken around atezolizumab (anti-PD-L1) treatment. These TCRs come from a woman between 70 and 85 years old with urothelial cancer. Both conserved end residues are part of each CDR3. Each record gives: clone size, J gene, D gene, V gene, CDR3 DNA, CDR3 protein. A D gene is named only where the DNA matches it firmly. Clone size appears in some rows only: once, few, many, or a class for an expanded clone.

clone size: .; J gene: TRBJ1-5; D gene: .; V gene: TRBV7-2; CDR3 DNA: TGTGCCAGCAGCTCCAGACAGGGCAATCAGCCCCAGCATTTT; CDR3 protein: CASSSRQGNQPQHF
clone size: once; J gene: TRBJ2-2; D gene: TRBD2; V gene: TRBV4-1; CDR3 DNA: TGCGCCAGCAGCGCCGTACTAGCGGGAGGGGGCGGGGAGCTGTTTTTT; CDR3 protein: CASSAVLAGGGGELFF
clone size: .; J gene: TRBJ1-2; D gene: .; V gene: TRBV6-1; CDR3 DNA: TGTGCCAGCAGTGAGCAGGGGAAGTATGGCTACACCTTC; CDR3 protein: CASSEQGKYGYTF
clone size: once; J gene: TRBJ1-2; D gene: .; V gene: TRBV4-1; CDR3 DNA: TGCGCCAGCAGCCAAGATTTGGCAACAGGGCTTTATGGCTACACCTTC; CDR3 protein: CASSQDLATGLYGYTF
clone size: .; J gene: TRBJ2-1; D gene: TRBD2; V gene: TRBV9; CDR3 DNA: TGTGCCAGCAGCGGCTCGCGGACTAGCGGCACTTACAATGAGCAGTTCTTC; CDR3 protein: CASSGSRTSGTYNEQFF
clone size: .; J gene: TRBJ2-7; D gene: .; V gene: TRBV29-1; CDR3 DNA: TGCAGCGCCCGAGGCGGCGGAGGGACCTACGAGCAGTACTTC; CDR3 protein: CSARGGGGTYEQYF
clone size: .; J gene: TRBJ1-1; D gene: TRBD1; V gene: TRBV15; CDR3 DNA: TGTGCCACCAGCAGAGAGGGGACAGGGGGGTCTGAAGCTTTCTTT; CDR3 protein: CATSREGTGGSEAFF
clone size: .; J gene: TRBJ2-3; D gene: TRBD2; V gene: TRBV27; CDR3 DNA: TGTGCCAGCAGTTTATCCGGGGGGGGTGGTAGCCCGGCAACAGATACGCAGTATTTT; CDR3 protein: CASSLSGGGGSPATDTQYF
clone size: .; J gene: TRBJ1-4; D gene: TRBD1; V gene: TRBV18; CDR3 DNA: TGTGCCAGCTCACCACTGAGGGGGACAGATGATGAAAAACTGTTTTTT; CDR3 protein: CASSPLRGTDDEKLFF
clone size: .; J gene: TRBJ2-1; D gene: TRBD2; V gene: TRBV6-6; CDR3 DNA: TGTGCCAGCAGGGAACTAGCGACGGATGAGCAGTTCTTC; CDR3 protein: CASRELATDEQFF
clone size: .; J gene: TRBJ1-2; D gene: TRBD1; V gene: TRBV27; CDR3 DNA: TGTGCCAGCAGATCCACACAGGGGGTGGGCTATGGCTACACCTTC; CDR3 protein: CASRSTQGVGYGYTF
clone size: .; J gene: TRBJ2-1; D gene: .; V gene: TRBV5-1; CDR3 DNA: TGCGCCAGCAGCTTGGGCCACGGCCCAGGGTCCTACAATGAGCAGTTCTTC; CDR3 protein: CASSLGHGPGSYNEQFF
clone size: .; J gene: TRBJ2-3; D gene: TRBD2; V gene: TRBV5-1; CDR3 DNA: TGCGCCAGCAGCTACCGGACTAGCCCCGGCCGCGTAGATACGCAGTATTTT; CDR3 protein: CASSYRTSPGRVDTQYF
clone size: .; J gene: TRBJ2-1; D gene: TRBD1; V gene: TRBV18; CDR3 DNA: TGTGCCAGCTCACCAGGACAGGGGGCAGTTGAGCAGTTCTTC; CDR3 protein: CASSPGQGAVEQFF
clone size: .; J gene: TRBJ1-3; D gene: .; V gene: TRBV19; CDR3 DNA: TGTGCCAGCGCACCCGGGACAGGAAACACCATATATTTT; CDR3 protein: CASAPGTGNTIYF
clone size: once; J gene: TRBJ2-2; D gene: TRBD2; V gene: TRBV7-2; CDR3 DNA: TGTGCCAGCAGCCGGGGGGGCGGGGGCCGAGCCGGGGAGCTGTTTTTT; CDR3 protein: CASSRGGGGRAGELFF
clone size: once; J gene: TRBJ2-1; D gene: TRBD2; V gene: TRBV19; CDR3 DNA: TGTGCCAGTAGTATATCTAGCGGTATCTCCTACAATGAGCAGTTCTTC; CDR3 protein: CASSISSGISYNEQFF
clone size: .; J gene: TRBJ1-4; D gene: .; V gene: TRBV25-1; CDR3 DNA: TGTGCCAGCAGTCGCGCAACTAATGAAAAACTGTTTTTT; CDR3 protein: CASSRATNEKLFF
clone size: .; J gene: TRBJ2-3; D gene: TRBD2; V gene: TRBV5-6; CDR3 DNA: TGTGCCAGCAGCTTGGTTGGACTAGCGAGCACAGATACGCAGTATTTT; CDR3 protein: CASSLVGLASTDTQYF
clone size: few; J gene: TRBJ2-7; D gene: TRBD2; V gene: TRBV5-6; CDR3 DNA: TGTGCCAGCAGCTCAATAGCGGGCCGCTCCTACGAGCAGTACTTC; CDR3 protein: CASSSIAGRSYEQYF
clone size: once; J gene: TRBJ2-3; D gene: .; V gene: TRBV7-2; CDR3 DNA: TGTGCCAGCAGCTTAGCAGTCGGGACAGATACGCAGTATTTT; CDR3 protein: CASSLAVGTDTQYF
clone size: .; J gene: TRBJ1-6; D gene: .; V gene: TRBV19; CDR3 DNA: TGTGCCAGTAGTAGCTTCTTCGGGAGCTCCTATAATTCACCCCTCCACTTT; CDR3 protein: CASSSFFGSSYNSPLHF
clone size: .; J gene: TRBJ1-3; D gene: TRBD1; V gene: TRBV9; CDR3 DNA: TGTGCCAGCAGCTTATGGACAGGGGAGGCTGGAAACACCATATATTTT; CDR3 protein: CASSLWTGEAGNTIYF
clone size: .; J gene: TRBJ2-2; D gene: .; V gene: TRBV30; CDR3 DNA: TGTGCCTGGAGGGAGGGGTCGAACACCGGGGAGCTGTTTTTT; CDR3 protein: CAWREGSNTGELFF
clone size: few; J gene: TRBJ1-5; D gene: TRBD1; V gene: TRBV6-1; CDR3 DNA: TGTGCCAGCAGTTCGGGACAGCTGAATCAGCCCCAGCATTTT; CDR3 protein: CASSSGQLNQPQHF
clone size: .; J gene: TRBJ2-7; D gene: .; V gene: TRBV29-1; CDR3 DNA: TGCAGCGTTCAGGCGGGGGCGCTGGACGAGCAGTACTTC; CDR3 protein: CSVQAGALDEQYF
clone size: .; J gene: TRBJ1-5; D gene: TRBD1; V gene: TRBV15; CDR3 DNA: TGTGCCACCAGCAGTTTTCGGACAGGGAGGAATAGCAATCAGCCCCAGCATTTT; CDR3 protein: CATSSFRTGRNSNQPQHF
clone size: .; J gene: TRBJ2-7; D gene: .; V gene: TRBV29-1; CDR3 DNA: TGCAGCGTTGGTAACCGGGGTCGCCACGAGCAGTACTTC; CDR3 protein: CSVGNRGRHEQYF
clone size: .; J gene: TRBJ1-2; D gene: TRBD1; V gene: TRBV10-1; CDR3 DNA: TGCGCCAGCAGGCCTTCTGGGGACAGAGTTCACTATGGCTACACCTTC; CDR3 protein: CASRPSGDRVHYGYTF
clone size: .; J gene: TRBJ2-2; D gene: .; V gene: TRBV13; CDR3 DNA: TGTGCCAGCAGCTTAGTTGGGGCAGCCTCTAACACCGGGGAGCTGTTTTTT; CDR3 protein: CASSLVGAASNTGELFF
clone size: .; J gene: TRBJ1-1; D gene: .; V gene: TRBV6-1; CDR3 DNA: TGTGCCAGCAGTGAAATGGGGCAGCTCTTGAACACTGAAGCTTTCTTT; CDR3 protein: CASSEMGQLLNTEAFF
clone size: .; J gene: TRBJ2-5; D gene: .; V gene: TRBV12-5; CDR3 DNA: TGTGCTAGTGGTTCGGGAGTTTTGGGGGAGACCCAGTACTTC; CDR3 protein: CASGSGVLGETQYF
clone size: .; J gene: TRBJ2-3; D gene: TRBD2; V gene: TRBV27; CDR3 DNA: TGTGCCAGCAGTTCTAGCGGGAGGACCCGGAGCACAGATACGCAGTATTTT; CDR3 protein: CASSSSGRTRSTDTQYF
clone size: .; J gene: TRBJ2-1; D gene: .; V gene: TRBV6-4; CDR3 DNA: TGTGCCAGCAGTGACATTGCGGAAGACAATGAGCAGTTCTTC; CDR3 protein: CASSDIAEDNEQFF
clone size: few; J gene: TRBJ1-2; D gene: .; V gene: TRBV19; CDR3 DNA: TGTGCCAGTAGTCCGGTGGAGTACGACTATGGCTACACCTTC; CDR3 protein: CASSPVEYDYGYTF
clone size: .; J gene: TRBJ1-3; D gene: .; V gene: TRBV2; CDR3 DNA: TGTGCCAGCAGTAAACAGTTCTCTGGAAACACCATATATTTT; CDR3 protein: CASSKQFSGNTIYF
clone size: .; J gene: TRBJ1-1; D gene: .; V gene: TRBV7-2; CDR3 DNA: TGTGCCAGCAGCCCGTCGCCGGGGTTTGAAGCTTTCTTT; CDR3 protein: CASSPSPGFEAFF